This entry concerns a single T cell receptor (beta chain). A read error may be the cause here, since a much bigger clone is one base away. This sample was included in a study of blood T cells in healthy people across ages. A J-beta primer mix and a sample-barcoded 5' primer were used in a second PCR of about 7 to 11 cycles. Each TCR beta cDNA got a 12-nucleotide random molecular identifier. In TCRdb, the 5' RACE reads were re-called with MiXCR into one record per CDR3 protein. The sample carries 1.5 million to 2 million distinct CDR3 sequences, about 28% recorded once. Each donor had roughly 10 milliliters of peripheral blood drawn. The CDR3 spans 15 residues. The V end was cut by 2 bases, the J end by 0 bases, with 11 bases between.

The sequence was collected from a woman in her twenties or thirties in good health. The rearrangement uses TRBV12-3 or TRBV12-4 and TRBJ2-7; D remains unclear. What was sequenced was blood. CDR3 sequence: CASSLSQISSYEQYF. The CDR3 nucleotides are TGTGCCAGCAGTTTAAGCCAGATTTCCTCCTACGAGCAGTACTTC.